The subject of this entry is one T cell receptor beta chain. Trimming removed 1 base from V and 12 bases from J; junction bases left unmatched: 8. This CDR3 spans 15 amino acids. Germline values: CDR1 LGHDT, CDR2 YNNKEL (reference sequence). Clones were read by immunoSEQ multiplex PCR, and TCRdb kept only the in-frame ones, dropping some. This table holds 300,000 to 350,000 clones, 91% found once. The data were taken from a study of blood T cell repertoires in COVID-19. V and J are TRBV3-1 (or the pseudogene TRBV3-2) and TRBJ1-6; 8 bases are shared with TRBD1. The sequenced material came from peripheral blood. This receptor was identified in a woman under 30 who had recovered from COVID-19. This CDR3 reads CASSQGRTGTLPLHF. The CDR3 DNA follows: TGTGCCAGCAGCCAAGGGAGGACAGGGACCCTACCCCTCCACTTT.